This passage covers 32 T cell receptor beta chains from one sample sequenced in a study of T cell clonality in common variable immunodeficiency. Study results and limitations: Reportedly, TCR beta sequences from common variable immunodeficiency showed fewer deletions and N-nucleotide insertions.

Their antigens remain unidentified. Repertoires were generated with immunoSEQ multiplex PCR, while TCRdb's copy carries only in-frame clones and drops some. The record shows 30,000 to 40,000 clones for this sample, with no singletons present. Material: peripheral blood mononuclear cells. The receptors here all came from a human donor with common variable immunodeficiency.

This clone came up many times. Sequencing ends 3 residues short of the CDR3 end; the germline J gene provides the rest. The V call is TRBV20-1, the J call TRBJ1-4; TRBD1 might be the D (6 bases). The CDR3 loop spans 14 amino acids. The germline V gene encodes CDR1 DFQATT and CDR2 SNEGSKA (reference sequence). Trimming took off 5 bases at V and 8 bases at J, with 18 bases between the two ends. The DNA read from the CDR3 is TGCAGTGCTCGGCCCTGGGGGGGGCGAGAAAAA. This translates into CSARPWGGREK. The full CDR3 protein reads CSARPWGGREKLFF.

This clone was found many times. The CDR3 DNA, read in part, is TGTGCCAGCAGCCAAAGGACAGGGTCCTCAAATGAG. Translated: CASSQRTGSSNE. The whole CDR3 region reads CASSQRTGSSNEQFF. J is TRBJ2-1 and V is TRBV14; 8 bases are shared with TRBD1. From the germline J gene comes the end of the CDR3, since the read stops 3 residues before it. Germline values: CDR1 SGHDN, CDR2 FVKESK. This CDR3 contains 15 residues. With 2 bases clipped from V and 7 bases from J, the junction kept 7 bases outside the gene matches.

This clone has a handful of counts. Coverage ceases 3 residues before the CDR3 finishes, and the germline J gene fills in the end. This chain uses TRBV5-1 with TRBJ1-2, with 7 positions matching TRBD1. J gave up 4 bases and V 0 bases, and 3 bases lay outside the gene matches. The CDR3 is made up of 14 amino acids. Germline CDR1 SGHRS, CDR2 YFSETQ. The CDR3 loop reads CASSLDRGPYGYTF. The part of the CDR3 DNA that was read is TGCGCCAGCAGCTTGGACAGGGGACCCTATGGC.

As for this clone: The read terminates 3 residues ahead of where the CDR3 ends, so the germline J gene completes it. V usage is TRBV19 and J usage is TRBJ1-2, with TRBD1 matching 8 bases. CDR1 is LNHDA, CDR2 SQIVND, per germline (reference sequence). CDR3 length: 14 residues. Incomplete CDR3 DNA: TGTGCCAGTATGGTACAGGGGGGCGCAGGCGGC. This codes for CASMVQGGAGG. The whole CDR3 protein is CASMVQGGAGGYTF.

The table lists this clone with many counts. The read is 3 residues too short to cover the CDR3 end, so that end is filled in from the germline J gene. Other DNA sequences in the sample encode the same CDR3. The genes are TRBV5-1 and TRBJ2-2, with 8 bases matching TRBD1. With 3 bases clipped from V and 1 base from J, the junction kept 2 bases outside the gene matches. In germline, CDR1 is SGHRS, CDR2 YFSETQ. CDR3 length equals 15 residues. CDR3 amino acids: CASSSGQGNTGELFF. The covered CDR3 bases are TGCGCCAGCAGCTCTGGACAGGGGAACACCGGGGAG.

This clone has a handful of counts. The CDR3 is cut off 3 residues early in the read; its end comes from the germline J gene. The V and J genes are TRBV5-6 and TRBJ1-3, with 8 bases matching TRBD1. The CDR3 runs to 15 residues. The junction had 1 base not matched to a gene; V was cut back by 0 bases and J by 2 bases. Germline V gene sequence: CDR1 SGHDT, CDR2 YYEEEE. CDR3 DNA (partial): TGTGCCAGCAGCTTGGCAGGGGGCGCTGGAAACACC. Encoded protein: CASSLAGGAGNT. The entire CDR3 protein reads CASSLAGGAGNTIYF.

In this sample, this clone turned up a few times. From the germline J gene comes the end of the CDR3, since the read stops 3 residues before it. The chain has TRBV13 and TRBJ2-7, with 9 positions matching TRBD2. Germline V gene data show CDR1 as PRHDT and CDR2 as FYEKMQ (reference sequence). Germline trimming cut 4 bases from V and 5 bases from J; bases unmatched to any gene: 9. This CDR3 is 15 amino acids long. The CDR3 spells CASSWVAGETDEQYF. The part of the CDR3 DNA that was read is TGTGCCAGCAGCTGGGTAGCGGGAGAGACGGACGAG. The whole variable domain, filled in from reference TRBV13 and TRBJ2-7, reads AAGVIQSPRHLIKEKRETATLKCYPIPRHDTVYWYQQGPGQDPQFLISFYEKMQSDKGSIPDRFSAQQFSDYHSELNMSSLELGDSALYFCASSWVAGETDEQYFGPGTRLTVT.

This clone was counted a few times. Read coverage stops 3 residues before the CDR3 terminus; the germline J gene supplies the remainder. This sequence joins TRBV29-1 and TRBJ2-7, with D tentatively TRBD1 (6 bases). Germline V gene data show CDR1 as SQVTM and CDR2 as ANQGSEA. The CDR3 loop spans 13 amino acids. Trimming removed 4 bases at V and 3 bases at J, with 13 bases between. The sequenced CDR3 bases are TGCAGCGTTGGGCTGGGCAGGGGCTACGAG. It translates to CSVGLGRGYE. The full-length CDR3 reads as CSVGLGRGYEQYF.

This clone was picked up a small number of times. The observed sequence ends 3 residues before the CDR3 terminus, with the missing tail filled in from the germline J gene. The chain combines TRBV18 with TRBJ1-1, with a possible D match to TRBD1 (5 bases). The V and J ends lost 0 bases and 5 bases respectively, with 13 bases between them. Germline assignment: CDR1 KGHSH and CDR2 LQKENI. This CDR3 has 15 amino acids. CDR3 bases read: TGTGCCAGCTCACCACCGGGCCAGGGAGGAACTGAA. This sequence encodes CASSPPGQGGTE. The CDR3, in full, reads CASSPPGQGGTEAFF.

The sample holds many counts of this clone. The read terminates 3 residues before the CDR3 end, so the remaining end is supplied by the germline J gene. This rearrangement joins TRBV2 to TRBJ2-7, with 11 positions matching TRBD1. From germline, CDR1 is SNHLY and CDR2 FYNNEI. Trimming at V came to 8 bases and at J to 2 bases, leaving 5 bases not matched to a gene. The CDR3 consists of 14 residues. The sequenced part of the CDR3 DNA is TGTGCCAGCTGGACAGGGGGCCCTACCTACGAG. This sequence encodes CASWTGGPTYE. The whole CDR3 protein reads CASWTGGPTYEQYF.

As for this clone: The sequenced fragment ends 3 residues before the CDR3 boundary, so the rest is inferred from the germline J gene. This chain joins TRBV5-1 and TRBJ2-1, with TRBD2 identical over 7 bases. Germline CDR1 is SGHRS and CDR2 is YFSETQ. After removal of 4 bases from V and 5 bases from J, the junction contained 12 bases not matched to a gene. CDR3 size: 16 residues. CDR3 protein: CASSHAGAATHNEQFF. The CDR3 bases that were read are TGCGCCAGCAGCCACGCGGGAGCGGCAACCCACAATGAG. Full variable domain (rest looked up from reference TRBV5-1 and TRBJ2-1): KAGVTQTPRYLIKTRGQQVTLSCSPISGHRSVSWYQQTPGQGLQFLFEYFSETQRNKGNFPGRFSGRQFSNSRSEMNVSTLELGDSALYLCASSHAGAATHNEQFFGPGTRLTVL.

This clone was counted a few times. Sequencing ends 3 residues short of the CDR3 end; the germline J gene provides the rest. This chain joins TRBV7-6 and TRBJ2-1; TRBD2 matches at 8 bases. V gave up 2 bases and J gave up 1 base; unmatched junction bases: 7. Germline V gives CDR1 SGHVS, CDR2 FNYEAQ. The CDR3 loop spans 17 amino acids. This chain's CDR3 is CASSLRGREASYNEQFF. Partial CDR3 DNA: TGTGCCAGCAGCTTACGAGGGCGGGAGGCGTCCTACAATGAG.

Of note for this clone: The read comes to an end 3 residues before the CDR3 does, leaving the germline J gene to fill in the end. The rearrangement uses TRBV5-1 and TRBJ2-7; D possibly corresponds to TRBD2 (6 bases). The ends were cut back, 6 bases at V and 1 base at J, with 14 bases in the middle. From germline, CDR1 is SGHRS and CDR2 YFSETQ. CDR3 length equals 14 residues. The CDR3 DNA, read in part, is TGCGCCAGCACCTCCGGGACTGGGTCCTACGAG. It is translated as CASTSGTGSYE. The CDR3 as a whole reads CASTSGTGSYEQYF.

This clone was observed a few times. The part of the CDR3 DNA that was read is TGTGCCAGTAGTAAAGGGCACACAGATACG. It codes for CASSKGHTDT. The whole CDR3 is CASSKGHTDTQYF. The rearrangement joins TRBV19 to TRBJ2-3; D is unclear. From the germline J gene comes the end of the CDR3, since the read stops 3 residues before it. Trimming stripped 4 bases from V and 2 bases from J, with 7 bases between. Germline CDR1 reads LNHDA; CDR2 reads SQIVND (reference sequence). The CDR3 consists of 13 residues.

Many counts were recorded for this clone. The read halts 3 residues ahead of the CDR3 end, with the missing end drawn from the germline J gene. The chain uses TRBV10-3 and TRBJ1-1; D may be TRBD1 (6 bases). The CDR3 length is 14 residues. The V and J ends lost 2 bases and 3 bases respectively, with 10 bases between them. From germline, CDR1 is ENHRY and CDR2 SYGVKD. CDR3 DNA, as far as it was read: TGTGCCATCAGTGAGACAGGGTTGGACACTGAA. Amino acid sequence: CAISETGLDTE. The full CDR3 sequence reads CAISETGLDTEAFF.

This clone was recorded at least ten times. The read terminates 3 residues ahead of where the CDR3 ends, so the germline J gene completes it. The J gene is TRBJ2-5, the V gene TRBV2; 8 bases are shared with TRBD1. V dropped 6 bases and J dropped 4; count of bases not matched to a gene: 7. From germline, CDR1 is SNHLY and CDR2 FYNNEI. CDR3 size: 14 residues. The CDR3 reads CASSYDRGTETQYF. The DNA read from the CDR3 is TGTGCCAGCAGCTACGACAGGGGAACAGAGACC.

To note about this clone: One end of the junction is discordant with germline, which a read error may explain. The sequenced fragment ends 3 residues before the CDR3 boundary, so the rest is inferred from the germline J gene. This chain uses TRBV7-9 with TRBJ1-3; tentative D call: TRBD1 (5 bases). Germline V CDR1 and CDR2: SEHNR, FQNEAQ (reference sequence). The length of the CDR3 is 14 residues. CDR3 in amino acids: CSSSLARAGNTIYF. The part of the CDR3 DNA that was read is TGTTCCAGCAGCTTGGCCAGGGCTGGAAACACC.

The covered CDR3 bases are TGTGCCAGCAGTGAAAAGGGGGGGGTCACTGAA. This translates into CASSEKGGVTE. Given in full, the CDR3 is CASSEKGGVTEAFF. The V call is TRBV6-1, the J call TRBJ1-1; D might be TRBD1 (6 bases). The CDR3 end lies 3 residues beyond the end of the read and is filled in from the germline J gene. The CDR3 is made up of 14 amino acids. The V end lost 2 bases, the J end lost 4 bases, and 11 bases lay between the germline ends. Germline CDR1 reads MNHNS; CDR2 reads SASEGT.

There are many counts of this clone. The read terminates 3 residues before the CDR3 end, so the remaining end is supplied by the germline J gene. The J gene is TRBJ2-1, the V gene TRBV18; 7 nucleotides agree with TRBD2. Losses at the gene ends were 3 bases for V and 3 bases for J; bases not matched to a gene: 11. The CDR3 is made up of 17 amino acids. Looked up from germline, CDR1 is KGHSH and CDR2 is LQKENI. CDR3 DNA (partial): TGTGCCAGCTCACCCGTCTGGCGGGAGATACACTACAATGAG. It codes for CASSPVWREIHYNE. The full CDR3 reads CASSPVWREIHYNEQFF.

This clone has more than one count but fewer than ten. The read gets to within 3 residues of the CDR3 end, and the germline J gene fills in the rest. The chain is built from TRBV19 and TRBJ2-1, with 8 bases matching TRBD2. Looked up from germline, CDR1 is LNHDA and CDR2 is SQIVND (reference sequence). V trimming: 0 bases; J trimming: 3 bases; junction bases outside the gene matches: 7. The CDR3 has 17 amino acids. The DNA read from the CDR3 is TGTGCCAGTAGTATAGATGGGAGCGGGAGTATCTACAATGAG. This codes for CASSIDGSGSIYNE. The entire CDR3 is CASSIDGSGSIYNEQFF.

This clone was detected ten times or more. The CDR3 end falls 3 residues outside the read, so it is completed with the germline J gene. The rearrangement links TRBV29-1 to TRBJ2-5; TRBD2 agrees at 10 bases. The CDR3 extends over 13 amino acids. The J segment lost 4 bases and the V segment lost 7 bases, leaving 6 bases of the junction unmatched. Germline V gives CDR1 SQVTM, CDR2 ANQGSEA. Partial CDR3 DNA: TGCAGCGCCGCTAGCGGGAGCAGAGAGACC. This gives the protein CSAASGSRET. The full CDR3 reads CSAASGSRETQYF. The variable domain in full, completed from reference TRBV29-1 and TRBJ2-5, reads SAVISQKPSRDICQRGTSLTIQCQVDSQVTMMFWYRQQPGQSLTLIATANQGSEATYESGFVIDKFPISRPNLTFSTLTVSNMSPEDSSIYLCSAASGSRETQYFGPGTRLLVL.

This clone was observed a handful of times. CDR3 region: CASSEGHSNQPQHF. CDR3 DNA, as far as it was read: TGTGCCAGCAGTGAAGGTCATAGCAATCAGCCC. The chain joins TRBV6-1 to TRBJ1-5, with D hard to call. The CDR3 end falls 3 residues outside the read, so it is completed with the germline J gene. The CDR3 covers 14 residues. Trimming cost V 1 base and J 0 bases, with 4 bases left between them. The V gene's germline CDR1 is MNHNS and CDR2 SASEGT.

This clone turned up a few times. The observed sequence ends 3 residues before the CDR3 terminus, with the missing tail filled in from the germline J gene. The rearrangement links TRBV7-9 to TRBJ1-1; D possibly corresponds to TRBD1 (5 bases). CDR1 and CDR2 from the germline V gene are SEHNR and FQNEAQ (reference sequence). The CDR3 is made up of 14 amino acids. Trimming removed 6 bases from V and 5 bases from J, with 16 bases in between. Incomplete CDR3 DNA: TGTGCCAGCAGTGAAACGCGGGGACGGACTGAA. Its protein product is CASSETRGRTE. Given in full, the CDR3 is CASSETRGRTEAFF. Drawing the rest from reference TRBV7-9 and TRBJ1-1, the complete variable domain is DTGVSQNPRHKITKRGQNVTFRCDPISEHNRLYWYRQTLGQGPEFLTYFQNEAQLEKSRLLSDRFSAERPKGSFSTLEIQRTEQGDSAMYLCASSETRGRTEAFFGQGTRLTVV.

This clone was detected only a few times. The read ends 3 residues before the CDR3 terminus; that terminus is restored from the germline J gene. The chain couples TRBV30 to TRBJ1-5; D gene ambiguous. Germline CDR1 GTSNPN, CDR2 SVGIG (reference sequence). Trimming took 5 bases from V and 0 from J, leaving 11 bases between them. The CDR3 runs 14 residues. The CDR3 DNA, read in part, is TGTGCCTGGGGGCAGATACTTAGCAATCAGCCC. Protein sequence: CAWGQILSNQP. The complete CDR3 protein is CAWGQILSNQPQHF.

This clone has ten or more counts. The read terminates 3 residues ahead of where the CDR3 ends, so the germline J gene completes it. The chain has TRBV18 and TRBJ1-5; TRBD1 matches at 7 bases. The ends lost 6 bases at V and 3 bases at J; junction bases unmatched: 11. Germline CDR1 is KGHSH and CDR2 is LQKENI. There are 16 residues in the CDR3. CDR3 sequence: CASSKGGYTDNQPQHF. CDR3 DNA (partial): TGTGCCAGCTCTAAAGGGGGCTATACGGACAATCAGCCC.

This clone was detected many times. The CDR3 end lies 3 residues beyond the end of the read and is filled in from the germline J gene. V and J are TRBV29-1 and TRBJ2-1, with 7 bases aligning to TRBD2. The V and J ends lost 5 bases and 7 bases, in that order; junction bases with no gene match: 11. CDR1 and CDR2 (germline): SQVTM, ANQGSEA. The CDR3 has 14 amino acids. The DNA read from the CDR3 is TGCAGCGTTTTGAGCGGGGCGGTCGTTAATGAG. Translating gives CSVLSGAVVNE. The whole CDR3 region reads CSVLSGAVVNEQFF.

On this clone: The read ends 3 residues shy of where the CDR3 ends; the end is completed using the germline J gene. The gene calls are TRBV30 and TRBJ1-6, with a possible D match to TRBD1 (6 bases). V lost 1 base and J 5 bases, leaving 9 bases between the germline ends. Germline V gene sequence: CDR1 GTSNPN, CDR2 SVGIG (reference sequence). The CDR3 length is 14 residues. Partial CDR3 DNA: TGTGCCTGGAGTGCGGGACAAAATAATTCACCC. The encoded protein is CAWSAGQNNSP. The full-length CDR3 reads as CAWSAGQNNSPLHF.

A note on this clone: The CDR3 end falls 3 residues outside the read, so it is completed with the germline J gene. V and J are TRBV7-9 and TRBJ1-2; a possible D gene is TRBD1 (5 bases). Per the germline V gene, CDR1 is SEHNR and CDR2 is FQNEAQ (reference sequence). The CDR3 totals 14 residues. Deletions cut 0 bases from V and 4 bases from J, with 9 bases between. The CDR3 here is CASSLAGGGYGYTF. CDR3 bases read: TGTGCCAGCAGCTTAGCCGGGGGAGGCTATGGC.

CDR3 residues: CASSSRGGSYEQYF. CDR3 DNA (partial): TGTGCCAGCAGCTCGAGGGGGGGCTCCTACGAG. The chain combines TRBV7-2 with TRBJ2-7, with D possibly being TRBD2 (7 bases). The read is 3 residues too short to cover the CDR3 end, so that end is filled in from the germline J gene. CDR3 length equals 14 residues. The V gene lost 4 bases and the J gene lost 0 bases, with 10 bases spanning the gap. Germline CDR1 SGHTA, CDR2 FQGNSA.

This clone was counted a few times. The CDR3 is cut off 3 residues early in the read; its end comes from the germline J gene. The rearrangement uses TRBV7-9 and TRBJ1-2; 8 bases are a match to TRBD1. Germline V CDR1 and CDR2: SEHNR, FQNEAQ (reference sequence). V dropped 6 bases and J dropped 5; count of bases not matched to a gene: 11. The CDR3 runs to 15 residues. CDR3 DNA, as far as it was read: TGTGCCAGCAGTGCCGGGCTTGACAGGGGTTATGGC. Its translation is CASSAGLDRGYG. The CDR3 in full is CASSAGLDRGYGYTF.

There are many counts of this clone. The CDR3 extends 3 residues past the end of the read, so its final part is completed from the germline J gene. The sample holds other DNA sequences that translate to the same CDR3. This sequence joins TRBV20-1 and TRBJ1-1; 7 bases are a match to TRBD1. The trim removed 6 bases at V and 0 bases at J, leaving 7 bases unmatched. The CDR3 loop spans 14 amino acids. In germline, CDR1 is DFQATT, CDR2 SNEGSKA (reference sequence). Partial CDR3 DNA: TGCAGTGCAGGGGAGGGGGCTATGAACACTGAA. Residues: CSAGEGAMNTE. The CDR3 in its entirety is CSAGEGAMNTEAFF.

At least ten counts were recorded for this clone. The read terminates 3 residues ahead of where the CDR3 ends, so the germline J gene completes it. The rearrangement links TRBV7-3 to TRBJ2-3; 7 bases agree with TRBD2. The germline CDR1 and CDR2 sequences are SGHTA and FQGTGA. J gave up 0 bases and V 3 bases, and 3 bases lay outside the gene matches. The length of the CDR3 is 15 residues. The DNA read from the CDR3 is TGTGCCAGCAGCTTCAGCGGGGCAAGCACAGATACG. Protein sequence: CASSFSGASTDT. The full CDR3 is CASSFSGASTDTQYF.